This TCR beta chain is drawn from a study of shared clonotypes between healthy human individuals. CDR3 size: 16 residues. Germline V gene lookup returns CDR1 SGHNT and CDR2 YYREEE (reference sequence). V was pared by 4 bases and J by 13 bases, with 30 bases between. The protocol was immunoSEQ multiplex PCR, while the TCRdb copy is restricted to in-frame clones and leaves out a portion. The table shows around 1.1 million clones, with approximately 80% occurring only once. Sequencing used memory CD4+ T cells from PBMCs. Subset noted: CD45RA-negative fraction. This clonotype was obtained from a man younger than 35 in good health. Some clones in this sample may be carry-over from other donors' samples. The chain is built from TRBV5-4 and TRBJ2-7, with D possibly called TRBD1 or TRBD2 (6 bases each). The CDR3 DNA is TGTGCCAGCAGCCGACGTTCGGAGGGGGGCGTAATTGGGAACTACTTC. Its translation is CASSRRSEGGVIGNYF.